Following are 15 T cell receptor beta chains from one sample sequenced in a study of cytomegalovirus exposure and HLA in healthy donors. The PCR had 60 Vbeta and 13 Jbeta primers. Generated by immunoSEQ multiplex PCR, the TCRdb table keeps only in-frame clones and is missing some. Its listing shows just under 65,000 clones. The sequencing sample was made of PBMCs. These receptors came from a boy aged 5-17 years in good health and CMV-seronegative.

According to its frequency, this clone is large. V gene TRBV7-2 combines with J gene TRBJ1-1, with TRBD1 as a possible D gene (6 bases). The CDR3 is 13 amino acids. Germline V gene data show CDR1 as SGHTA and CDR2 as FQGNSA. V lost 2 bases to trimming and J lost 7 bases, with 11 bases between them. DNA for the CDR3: TGTGCCAGCAGCTTAAACAGGGTGAGTGAAGCTTTCTTT. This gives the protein CASSLNRVSEAFF.

The CDR3 here is CASSYGRGINYEQYF. The CDR3 DNA reads TGTGCCAGCAGTTACGGCAGGGGGATAAACTACGAGCAGTACTTC. V and J are TRBV6-5 and TRBJ2-7; 7 positions agree with TRBD1. In germline, CDR1 is MNHEY, CDR2 SVGAGI. V trimming: 2 bases; J trimming: 3 bases; junction bases outside the gene matches: 7. The CDR3 is made up of 15 amino acids.

The CDR3 bases are TGTGCCAGCAGTTTAACAGGGGGCCAGGGCTACACCTTC. Translated, it gives CASSLTGGQGYTF. The rearrangement joins TRBV27 to TRBJ1-2, with 9 nucleotides matching TRBD1. CDR1 is MNHEY, CDR2 SMNVEV, per germline (reference sequence). The CDR3 sequence is 13 residues long. With V trimmed by 2 bases and J by 8 bases, 3 bases remained unmatched.

CDR3 residues: CSVSFRGETQYF. The CDR3 region has the DNA TGCAGCGTCTCCTTCAGGGGCGAGACCCAGTACTTC. This sequence joins TRBV29-1 and TRBJ2-5; tentative D call: TRBD1 (6 bases). Germline CDR1 is SQVTM and CDR2 is ANQGSEA. The V and J ends lost 6 bases and 5 bases respectively, with 13 bases between them. The CDR3 sequence is 12 residues long.

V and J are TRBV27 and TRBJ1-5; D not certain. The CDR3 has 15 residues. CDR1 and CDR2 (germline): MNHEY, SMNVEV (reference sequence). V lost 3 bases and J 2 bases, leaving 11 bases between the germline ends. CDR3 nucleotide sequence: TGTGCCAGCAGTTTGTACAGCGGGGGCAATCAGCCCCAGCATTTT. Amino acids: CASSLYSGGNQPQHF.

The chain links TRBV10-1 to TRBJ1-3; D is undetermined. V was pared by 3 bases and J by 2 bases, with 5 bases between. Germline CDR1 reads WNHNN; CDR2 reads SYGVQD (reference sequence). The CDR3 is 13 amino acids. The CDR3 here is CASSDRTGNTIYF. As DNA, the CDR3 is TGCGCCAGCAGTGACCGTACTGGAAACACCATATATTTT.

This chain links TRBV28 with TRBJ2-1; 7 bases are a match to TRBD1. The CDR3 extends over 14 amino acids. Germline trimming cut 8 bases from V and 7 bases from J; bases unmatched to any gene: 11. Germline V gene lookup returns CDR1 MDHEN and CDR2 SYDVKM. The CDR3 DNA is TGTGCCAGCCTCACGAGGGGGCGGAATAATGAGCAGTTCTTC. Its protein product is CASLTRGRNNEQFF.

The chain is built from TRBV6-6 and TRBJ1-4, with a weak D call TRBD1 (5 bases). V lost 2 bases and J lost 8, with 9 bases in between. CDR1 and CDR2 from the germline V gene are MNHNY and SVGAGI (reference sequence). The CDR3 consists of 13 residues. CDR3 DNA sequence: TGTGCCAGCAGTTACAAGGGGAACGAAAAACTGTTTTTT. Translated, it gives CASSYKGNEKLFF.

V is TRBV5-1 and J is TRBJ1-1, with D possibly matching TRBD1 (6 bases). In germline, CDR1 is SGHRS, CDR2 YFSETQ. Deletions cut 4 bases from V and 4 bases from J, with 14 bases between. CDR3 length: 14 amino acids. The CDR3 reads CASSQQGWGTEAFF. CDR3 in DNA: TGCGCCAGCAGCCAACAGGGCTGGGGCACTGAAGCTTTCTTT.

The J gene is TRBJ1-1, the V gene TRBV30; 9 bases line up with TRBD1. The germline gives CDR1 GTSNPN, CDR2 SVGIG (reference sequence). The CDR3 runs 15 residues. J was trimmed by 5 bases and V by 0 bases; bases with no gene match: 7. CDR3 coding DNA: TGTGCCTGGAGTGTACAGACAGGGGGGACAACTGAAGCTTTCTTT. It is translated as CAWSVQTGGTTEAFF.

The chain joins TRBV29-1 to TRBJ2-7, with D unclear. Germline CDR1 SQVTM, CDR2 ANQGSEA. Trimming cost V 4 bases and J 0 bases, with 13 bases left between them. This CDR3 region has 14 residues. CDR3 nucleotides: TGCAGCGTTGGTTCCCCCGACAACTCCTACGAGCAGTACTTC. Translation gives CSVGSPDNSYEQYF.

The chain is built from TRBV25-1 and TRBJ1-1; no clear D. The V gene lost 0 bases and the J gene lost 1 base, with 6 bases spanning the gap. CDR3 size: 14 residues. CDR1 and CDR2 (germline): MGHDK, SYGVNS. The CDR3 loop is CASSEYNRNTEAFF. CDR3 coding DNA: TGTGCCAGCAGTGAATATAACAGGAACACTGAAGCTTTCTTT. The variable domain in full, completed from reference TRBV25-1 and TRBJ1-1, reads EADIYQTPRYLVIGTGKKITLECSQTMGHDKMYWYQQDPGMELHLIHYSYGVNSTEKGDLSSESTVSRIRTEHFPLTLESARPSHTSQYLCASSEYNRNTEAFFGQGTRLTVV.

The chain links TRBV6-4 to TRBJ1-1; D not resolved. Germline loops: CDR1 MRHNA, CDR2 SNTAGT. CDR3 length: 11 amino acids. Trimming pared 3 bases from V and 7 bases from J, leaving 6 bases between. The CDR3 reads CASSEGVEAFF. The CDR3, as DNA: TGTGCCAGCAGTGAAGGAGTTGAAGCTTTCTTT.

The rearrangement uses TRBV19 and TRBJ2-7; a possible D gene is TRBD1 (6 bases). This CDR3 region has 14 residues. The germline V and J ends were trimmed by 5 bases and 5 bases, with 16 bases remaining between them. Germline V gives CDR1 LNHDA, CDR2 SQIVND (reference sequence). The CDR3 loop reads CASSPTGLLNEQYF. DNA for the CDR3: TGTGCCAGTAGTCCCACAGGGTTACTCAACGAGCAGTACTTC.

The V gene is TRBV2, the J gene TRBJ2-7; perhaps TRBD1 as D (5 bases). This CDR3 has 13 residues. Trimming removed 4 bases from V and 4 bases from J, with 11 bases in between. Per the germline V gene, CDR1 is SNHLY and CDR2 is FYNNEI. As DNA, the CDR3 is TGTGCCAGCAGTGCGGCGACAGATTACGAGCAGTACTTC. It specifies CASSAATDYEQYF.